A selection of T cell receptor beta chains follows, all from one sample in a study of response to subunit inactivated influenza vaccine. MiXCR, run by TCRdb on the RT-PCR reads, gives a single entry per CDR3 protein. Of around 600,000 distinct CDR3 sequences listed, around 11% are singletons. This sample was shared with a second study, whose subject was T cells expressing NK-cell markers.

Sequences were derived from PBMCs from blood, sampled on the day of vaccination. Receptors originate from a man aged 50 or older who received an inactivated influenza vaccine. The CDR3 runs from the conserved cysteine through the conserved F or W. The order of the fields is J gene, D gene, V gene, CDR3 length, clone size, CDR3 protein, CDR3 DNA. The D gene is left open where the match is weak. Clone sizes are given selectively: once, few, many, or a class where the clone is expanded.

>TRBJ2-5|-|TRBV14|16|few
CASSQGQFLYQETQYF
TGTGCCAGCAGCCAAGGACAGTTTCTGTACCAAGAGACCCAGTACTTC
>TRBJ1-1|-|TRBV5-1|15|few
CASSLGAVRNTEAFF
TGCGCCAGCAGCTTGGGGGCAGTGAGGAACACTGAAGCTTTCTTT
>TRBJ2-5|-|TRBV29-1|12|many
CSVDGRQETQYF
TGCAGCGTTGACGGTCGGCAAGAGACCCAGTACTTC
>TRBJ2-3|-|TRBV4-2|15|-
CASSQERLRSDTQYF
TGTGCCAGCAGCCAAGAACGACTACGCTCCGATACGCAGTATTTT
>TRBJ2-4|-|TRBV5-8|15|few
CASSARLLAKNIQYF
TGTGCCAGCAGCGCGAGACTGCTAGCCAAAAACATTCAGTACTTC
>TRBJ1-1|TRBD1|TRBV6-1|16|few
CASRAPDRGLRTEAFF
TGTGCCAGCAGAGCGCCGGACAGGGGTCTGAGGACTGAAGCTTTCTTT
>TRBJ1-3|-|TRBV15|15|-
CATSRGTPLLYTIYF
TGTGCCACCAGCAGAGGTACTCCCCTCCTGTATACCATATATTTT
>TRBJ1-2|-|TRBV3-1|12|many
CASSRANYGYTF
TGTGCCAGCAGCCGGGCTAACTATGGCTACACCTTC
>TRBJ2-4|TRBD1|TRBV7-9|16|-
CASSSNRGWVKNIQYF
TGTGCCAGCAGCTCAAACAGGGGCTGGGTCAAAAACATTCAGTACTTC
>TRBJ2-1|-|TRBV20-1|13|few
CSASDQGYTEQFF
TGCAGTGCTAGTGATCAGGGTTACACTGAGCAGTTCTTC
>TRBJ1-2|-|TRBV12-3/TRBV12-4|14|many
CASSLAVRNYGYTF
TGTGCCAGCAGTTTAGCTGTCAGAAACTATGGCTACACCTTC
>TRBJ2-1|TRBD1|TRBV5-1|15|few
CASSMDRGTYNEQFF
TGCGCCAGCAGCATGGACAGGGGGACCTACAATGAGCAGTTCTTC
>TRBJ2-5|TRBD2|TRBV6-2/TRBV6-3|19|-
CASSYSIGGSAYTQETQYF
TGTGCCAGCAGTTACTCGATAGGCGGGAGCGCCTACACTCAAGAGACCCAGTACTTC
>TRBJ2-5|TRBD2|TRBV7-2|16|few
CASSRPSGSSRETQYF
TGTGCCAGCAGCAGACCGAGCGGGAGCTCAAGAGAGACCCAGTACTTC
>TRBJ2-1|-|TRBV11-2|15|-
CASRNYRGLYNEQFF
TGTGCCAGCAGAAATTACAGGGGACTCTACAATGAGCAGTTCTTC
>TRBJ1-2|-|TRBV4-1|15|few
CASSPHSENNYGYTF
TGCGCCAGCAGCCCACACAGCGAAAACAACTATGGCTACACCTTC
>TRBJ2-7|-|TRBV7-2|15|-
CASSKGRGPNYEQYF
TGTGCCAGCAGCAAAGGACGAGGGCCGAATTACGAGCAGTACTTC
>TRBJ2-5|TRBD1|TRBV10-3|14|few
CAISGRQGQETQYF
TGTGCCATCAGTGGTCGACAGGGCCAAGAGACCCAGTACTTC
>TRBJ1-6|-|TRBV3-1|15|many
CASSQDGGVNSPLHF
TGTGCCAGCAGCCAAGATGGCGGGGTAAATTCACCCCTCCACTTT
>TRBJ2-5|-|TRBV7-2|16|-
CASSVLTGTTGETQYF
TGTGCCAGCAGCGTTTTGACCGGGACGACGGGAGAGACCCAGTACTTC
>TRBJ2-1|TRBD2|TRBV27|13|-
CASSLWGGNEQFF
TGTGCCAGCAGTTTATGGGGGGGCAATGAGCAGTTCTTC
>TRBJ1-1|-|TRBV10-3|13|many
CAISGQQNTEAFF
TGTGCCATCAGTGGACAGCAGAACACTGAAGCTTTCTTT
>TRBJ2-7|TRBD1|TRBV20-1|15|-
CSARRDRGQSYEQYF
TGCAGTGCCCGCCGGGACAGGGGGCAGTCCTACGAGCAGTACTTC
>TRBJ1-4|-|TRBV25-1|12|few
CASRGGRAKLFF
TGTGCCAGCCGGGGGGGCAGAGCAAAACTGTTTTTT
>TRBJ2-5|-|TRBV10-3|18|few
CAISETVETVVGKETQYF
TGTGCCATCAGTGAGACGGTTGAGACGGTGGTCGGGAAAGAGACCCAGTACTTC
>TRBJ2-1|TRBD1|TRBV12-3/TRBV12-4|15|many
CASTKDRGLINEQFF
TGTGCCAGCACCAAAGACAGGGGGTTGATCAATGAGCAATTCTTC
>TRBJ2-3|TRBD1|TRBV4-3|17|-
CASSQGYGTGFQDTQYF
TGCGCCAGCAGCCAAGGATACGGGACAGGGTTTCAAGATACGCAGTATTTT